The 2 T cell receptor beta chains below were found in one sample sequenced in a study of shared clonotypes between healthy human individuals. Repertoires were generated with immunoSEQ multiplex PCR, while TCRdb's copy carries only in-frame clones and drops some. The sample lists about 1.5 million clones, more than 95% occurring once. Sequenced material: naive CD4+ T cells sorted from blood. Subset described: CD45RA+ positively selected. These receptors all stem from a young man in good health.

The chain joins TRBV5-6 to TRBJ2-7; D is unresolved. Germline loops: CDR1 SGHDT, CDR2 YYEEEE. The CDR3 sequence is 13 residues long. V was clipped by 1 base and J by 3 bases, with 8 bases between them. The chain's CDR3 is CASSLLGFYEQYF. The CDR3 DNA reads as TGTGCCAGCAGCTTGTTGGGATTCTACGAGCAGTACTTC.

This clone has only one observation. The chain links TRBV11-3 to TRBJ2-7; 11 bases agree with TRBD2. This CDR3 spans 16 amino acids. With V trimmed by 4 bases and J by 0 bases, 5 bases remained unmatched. The germline V gene has CDR1 SGHNT and CDR2 YENEEA. The CDR3 is CASSSGLAGGSYEQYF. The CDR3, as DNA: TGTGCCAGCAGCTCAGGACTAGCGGGTGGCTCCTACGAGCAGTACTTC.